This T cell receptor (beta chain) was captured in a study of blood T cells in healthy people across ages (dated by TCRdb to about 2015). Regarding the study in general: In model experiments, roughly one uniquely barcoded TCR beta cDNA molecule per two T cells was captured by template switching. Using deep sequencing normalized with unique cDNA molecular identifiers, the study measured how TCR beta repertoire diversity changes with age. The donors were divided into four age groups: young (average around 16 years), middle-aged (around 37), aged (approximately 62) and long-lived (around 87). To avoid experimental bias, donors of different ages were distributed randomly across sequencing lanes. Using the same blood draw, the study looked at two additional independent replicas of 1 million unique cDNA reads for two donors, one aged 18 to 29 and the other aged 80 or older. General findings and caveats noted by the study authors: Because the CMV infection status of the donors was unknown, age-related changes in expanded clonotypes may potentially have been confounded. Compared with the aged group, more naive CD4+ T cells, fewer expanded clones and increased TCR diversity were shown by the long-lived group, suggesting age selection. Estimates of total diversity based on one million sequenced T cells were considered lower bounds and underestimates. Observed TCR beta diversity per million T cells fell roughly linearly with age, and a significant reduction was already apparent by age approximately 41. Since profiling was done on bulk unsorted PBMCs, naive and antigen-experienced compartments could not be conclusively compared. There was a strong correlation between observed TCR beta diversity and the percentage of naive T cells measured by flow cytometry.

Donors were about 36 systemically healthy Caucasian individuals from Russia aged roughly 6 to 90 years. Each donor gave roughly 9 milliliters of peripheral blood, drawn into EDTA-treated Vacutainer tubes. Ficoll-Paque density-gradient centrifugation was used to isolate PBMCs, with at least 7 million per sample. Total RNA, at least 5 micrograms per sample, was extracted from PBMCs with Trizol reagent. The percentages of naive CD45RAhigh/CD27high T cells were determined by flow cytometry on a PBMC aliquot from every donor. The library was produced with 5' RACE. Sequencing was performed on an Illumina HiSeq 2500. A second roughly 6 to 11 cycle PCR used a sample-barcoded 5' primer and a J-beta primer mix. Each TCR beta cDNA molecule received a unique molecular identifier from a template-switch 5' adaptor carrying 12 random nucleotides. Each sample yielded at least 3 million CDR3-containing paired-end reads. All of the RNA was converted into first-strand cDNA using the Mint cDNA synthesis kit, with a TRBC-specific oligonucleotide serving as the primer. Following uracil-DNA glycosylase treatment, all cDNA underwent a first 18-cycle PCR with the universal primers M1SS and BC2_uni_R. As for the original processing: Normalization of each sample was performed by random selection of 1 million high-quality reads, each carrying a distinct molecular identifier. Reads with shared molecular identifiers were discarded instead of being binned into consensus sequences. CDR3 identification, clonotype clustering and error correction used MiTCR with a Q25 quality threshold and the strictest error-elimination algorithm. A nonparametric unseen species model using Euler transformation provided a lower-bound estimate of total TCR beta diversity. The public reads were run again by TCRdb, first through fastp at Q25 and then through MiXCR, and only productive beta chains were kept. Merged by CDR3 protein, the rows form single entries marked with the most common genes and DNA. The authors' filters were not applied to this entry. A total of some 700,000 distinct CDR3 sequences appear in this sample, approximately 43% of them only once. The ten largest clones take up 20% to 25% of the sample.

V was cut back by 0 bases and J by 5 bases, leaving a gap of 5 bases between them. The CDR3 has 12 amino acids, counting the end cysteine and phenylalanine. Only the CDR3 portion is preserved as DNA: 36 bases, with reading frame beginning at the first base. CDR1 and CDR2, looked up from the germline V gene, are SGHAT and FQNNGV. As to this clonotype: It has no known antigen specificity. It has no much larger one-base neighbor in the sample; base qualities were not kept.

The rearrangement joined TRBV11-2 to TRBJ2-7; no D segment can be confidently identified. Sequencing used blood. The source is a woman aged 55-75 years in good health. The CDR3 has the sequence CASSLDGHEQYF. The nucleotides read TGTGCCAGCAGCTTAGATGGGCACGAGCAGTACTTC.